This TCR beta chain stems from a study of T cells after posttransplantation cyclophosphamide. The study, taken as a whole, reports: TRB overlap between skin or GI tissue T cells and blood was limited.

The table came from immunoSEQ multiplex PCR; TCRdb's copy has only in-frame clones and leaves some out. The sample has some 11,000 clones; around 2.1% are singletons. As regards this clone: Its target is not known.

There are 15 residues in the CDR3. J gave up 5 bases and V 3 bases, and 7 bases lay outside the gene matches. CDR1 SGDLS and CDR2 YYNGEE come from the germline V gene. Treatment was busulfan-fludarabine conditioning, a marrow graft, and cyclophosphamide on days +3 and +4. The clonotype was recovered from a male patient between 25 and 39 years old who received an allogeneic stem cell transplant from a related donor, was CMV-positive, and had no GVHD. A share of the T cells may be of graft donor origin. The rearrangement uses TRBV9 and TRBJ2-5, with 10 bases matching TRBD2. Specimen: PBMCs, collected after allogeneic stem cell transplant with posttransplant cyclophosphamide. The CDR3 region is CASSARSGRDETQYF. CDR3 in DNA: TGTGCCAGCAGCGCCCGGAGCGGGAGGGACGAGACCCAGTACTTC.